The 12 T cell receptor beta chains presented below share a single source sample, sequenced in a study of T cell responses to AZD1222 COVID-19 vaccine. Generated by immunoSEQ multiplex PCR, the TCRdb table keeps only in-frame clones and is missing some. Counted here are about 200,000 clones, approximately 95% occurring once; the ten biggest clones make up 0.95% to 1.1%. The sequencing used peripheral blood, collected 28 days after the second AZD1222 dose. These receptors all come from an adult who received the AZD1222 COVID-19 vaccine.

The CDR3 DNA reads TGTGCCAGCAGTCGGACTAGCGGGGGGAGCTCCTACAATGAGCAGTTCTTC. This codes for CASSRTSGGSSYNEQFF. V gene TRBV6-6 combines with J gene TRBJ2-1; 14 positions agree with TRBD2. V lost 5 bases to trimming and J lost 0 bases; unmatched junction nucleotides: 3. The V gene's germline CDR1 is MNHNY and CDR2 SVGAGI (reference sequence). The CDR3 is 17 residues long.

This clone showed up just a few times. The rearrangement links TRBV11-3 to TRBJ2-1, with 7 positions matching TRBD2. The CDR3 sequence is 16 residues long. J was trimmed by 5 bases and V by 0 bases; bases with no gene match: 7. Germline V gene sequence: CDR1 SGHNT, CDR2 YENEEA. This CDR3 is CASSLDSWGGDNEQFF. CDR3 bases: TGTGCCAGCAGCTTAGATTCCTGGGGGGGGGACAATGAGCAGTTCTTC.

The chain links TRBV6-5 to TRBJ2-7, with 15 bases that match TRBD2. The V segment lost 6 bases and the J segment 7 bases; nucleotides outside the gene matches: 7. CDR1 and CDR2 (germline): MNHEY, SVGAGI. The length of the CDR3 is 15 residues. CDR3 region: CASRGLAGGPSEQYF. For the CDR3, the DNA is TGTGCCAGCAGAGGACTAGCGGGGGGGCCGAGTGAGCAGTACTTC.

This chain uses TRBV29-1 with TRBJ2-7; a possible D gene is TRBD1 (6 bases). Germline V CDR1 and CDR2: SQVTM, ANQGSEA. There are 12 residues in the CDR3. Trimming removed 7 bases from V and 6 bases from J, with 16 bases in between. CDR3 in amino acids: CSAIKGVSEQYF. The CDR3 region has the DNA TGCAGCGCCATAAAGGGGGTAAGCGAGCAGTACTTC.

This sequence joins TRBV5-4 and TRBJ1-2; TRBD1 agrees at 9 bases. In germline, CDR1 is SGHNT, CDR2 YYREEE (reference sequence). V shed 2 bases, J shed 4 bases, and the junction held 6 bases outside the gene matches. The CDR3 has 15 amino acids. The CDR3 spells CASSFRDRVGYGYTF. The CDR3 DNA reads as TGTGCCAGCAGCTTCCGGGACAGGGTAGGCTATGGCTACACCTTC. The full variable domain, in which reference TRBV5-4 and TRBJ1-2 provide the parts outside the CDR3, is ETGVTQSPTHLIKTRGQQVTLRCSSQSGHNTVSWYQQALGQGPQFIFQYYREEENGRGNFPPRFSGLQFPNYSSELNVNALELDDSALYLCASSFRDRVGYGYTFGSGTRLTVV.

The chain combines TRBV28 with TRBJ1-2; no reliable D call. Germline V gene lookup returns CDR1 MDHEN and CDR2 SYDVKM. The CDR3 spans 16 residues. The ends were cut back, 5 bases at V and 7 bases at J, with 23 bases in the middle. The CDR3 here is CASSLPPDTGAVGYTF. CDR3 nucleotides: TGTGCCAGCAGTCTCCCGCCTGACACGGGCGCCGTTGGCTACACCTTC.

The chain employs TRBV10-3 and TRBJ2-2; 7 bases align to TRBD1. V lost 6 bases to trimming and J lost 0 bases; unmatched junction nucleotides: 7. The V gene's germline CDR1 is ENHRY and CDR2 SYGVKD. CDR3 length: 16 amino acids. CDR3 region: CAISLGTASNTGELFF. The CDR3 nucleotides read TGTGCCATCAGCCTCGGGACAGCCTCGAACACCGGGGAGCTGTTTTTT.

The gene calls are TRBV7-2 and TRBJ1-5; D is perhaps TRBD1 (5 bases). The CDR3 has 15 residues. V was cut by 4 bases and J by 4 bases, with 14 bases left in between. CDR1 and CDR2 (germline): SGHTA, FQGNSA. CDR3 in amino acids: CASSYSGGTNQPQHF. For the CDR3, the DNA is TGTGCCAGCAGCTATTCCGGGGGTACTAATCAGCCCCAGCATTTT.

The rearrangement joins TRBV6-1 to TRBJ1-5; D unresolved. Germline values: CDR1 MNHNS, CDR2 SASEGT. V lost 2 bases, J lost 0 bases, and 8 bases lay in between. The CDR3 sequence is 15 residues long. The CDR3 DNA follows: TGTGCCAGCAGTGAACAGCTTTATAGCAATCAGCCCCAGCATTTT. Residues: CASSEQLYSNQPQHF.

In this sample, this clone turned up once. J is TRBJ1-4 and V is TRBV6-5; perhaps TRBD1 as D (6 bases). This CDR3 is 14 amino acids long. Germline V lookup: CDR1 MNHEY, CDR2 SVGAGI. Between the trimmed V and J ends, which lost 6 bases and 7 bases, there was a span of 15 bases. The DNA of the CDR3 is TGTGCCAGCAGCAAGGGGGGGGAAAGTGAAAAACTGTTTTTT. Its translation is CASSKGGESEKLFF.

This rearrangement joins TRBV18 to TRBJ1-1, with D unclear. The CDR3 loop spans 12 amino acids. Between the trimmed V and J ends, which lost 1 base and 6 bases, there was a span of 6 bases. Germline V gene sequence: CDR1 KGHSH, CDR2 LQKENI. The DNA for the CDR3 is TGTGCCAGCTCACCACGGTCTCCTGAAGCTTTCTTT. Its protein product is CASSPRSPEAFF.

V and J are TRBV7-9 and TRBJ2-1, with TRBD2 as a possible D gene (5 bases). Trimming left V 2 bases short and J 8 bases short, with 13 bases between. Germline loops: CDR1 SEHNR, CDR2 FQNEAQ (reference sequence). This CDR3 region has 14 residues. CDR3 amino acids: CASSLSLEGDEQFF. DNA for the CDR3: TGTGCCAGCAGCTTATCGTTAGAGGGAGATGAGCAGTTCTTC.